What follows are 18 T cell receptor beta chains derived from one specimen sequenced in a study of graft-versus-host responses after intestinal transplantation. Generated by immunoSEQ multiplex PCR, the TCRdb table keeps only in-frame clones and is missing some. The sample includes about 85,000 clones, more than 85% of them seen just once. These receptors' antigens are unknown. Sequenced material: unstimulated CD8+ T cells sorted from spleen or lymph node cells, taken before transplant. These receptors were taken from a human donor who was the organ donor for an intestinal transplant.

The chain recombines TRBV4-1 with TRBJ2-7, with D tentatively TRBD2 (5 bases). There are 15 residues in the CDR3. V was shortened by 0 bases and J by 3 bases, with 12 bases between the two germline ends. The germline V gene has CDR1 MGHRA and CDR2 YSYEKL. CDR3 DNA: TGCGCCAGCAGCCAAGATGAGCCGGGGAACTACGAGCAGTACTTC. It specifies CASSQDEPGNYEQYF.

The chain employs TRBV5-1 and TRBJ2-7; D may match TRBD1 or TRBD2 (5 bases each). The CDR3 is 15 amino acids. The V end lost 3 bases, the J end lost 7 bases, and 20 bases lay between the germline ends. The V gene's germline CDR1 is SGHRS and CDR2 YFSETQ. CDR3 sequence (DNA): TGCGCCAGCAGCTGGACGACTACAGGAAACACGGAGCAGTACTTC. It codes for CASSWTTTGNTEQYF. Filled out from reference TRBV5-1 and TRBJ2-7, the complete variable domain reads KAGVTQTPRYLIKTRGQQVTLSCSPISGHRSVSWYQQTPGQGLQFLFEYFSETQRNKGNFPGRFSGRQFSNSRSEMNVSTLELGDSALYLCASSWTTTGNTEQYFGPGTRLTVT.

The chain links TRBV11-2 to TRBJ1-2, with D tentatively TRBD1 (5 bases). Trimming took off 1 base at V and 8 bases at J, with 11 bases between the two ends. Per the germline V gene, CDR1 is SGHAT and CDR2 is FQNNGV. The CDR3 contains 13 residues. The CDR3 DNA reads TGTGCCAGCAGCTTAGTAGGGGACCAGGGCTACACCTTC. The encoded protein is CASSLVGDQGYTF.

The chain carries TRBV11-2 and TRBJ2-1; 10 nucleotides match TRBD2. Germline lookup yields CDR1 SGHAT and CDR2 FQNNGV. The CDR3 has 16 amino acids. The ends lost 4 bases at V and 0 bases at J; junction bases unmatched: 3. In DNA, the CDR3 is TGTGCCAGCAGCTCGGAGCGGGGGGGCTCCTACAATGAGCAGTTCTTC. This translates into CASSSERGGSYNEQFF.

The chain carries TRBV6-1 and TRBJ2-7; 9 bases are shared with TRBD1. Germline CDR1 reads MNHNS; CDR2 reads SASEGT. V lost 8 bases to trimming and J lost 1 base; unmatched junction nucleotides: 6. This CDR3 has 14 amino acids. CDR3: CASDRDRVSYEQYF. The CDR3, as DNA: TGTGCCAGCGACCGGGACAGGGTTTCCTACGAGCAGTACTTC.

The CDR3 DNA is TGTGCCAGCAGCCCCGGGACAGGGATTTTCTTT. It encodes CASSPGTGIFF. The genes are TRBV9 and TRBJ1-1; 9 bases are shared with TRBD1. Germline V gene data show CDR1 as SGDLS and CDR2 as YYNGEE. Trimming removed 4 bases from V and 13 bases from J; junction bases left unmatched: 5. The CDR3 spans 11 residues.

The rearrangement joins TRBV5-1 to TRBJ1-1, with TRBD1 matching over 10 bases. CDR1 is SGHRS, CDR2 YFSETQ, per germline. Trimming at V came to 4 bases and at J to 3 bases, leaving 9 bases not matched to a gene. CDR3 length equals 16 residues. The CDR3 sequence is CASSIGTGEGDTEAFF. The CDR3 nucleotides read TGCGCCAGCAGCATTGGGACAGGGGAGGGGGACACTGAAGCTTTCTTT.

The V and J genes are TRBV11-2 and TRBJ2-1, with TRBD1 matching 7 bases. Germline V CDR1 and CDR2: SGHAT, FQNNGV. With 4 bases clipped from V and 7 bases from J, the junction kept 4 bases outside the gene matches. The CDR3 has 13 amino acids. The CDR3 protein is CASSWEQGNEQFF. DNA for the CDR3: TGTGCCAGCAGCTGGGAACAGGGGAATGAGCAGTTCTTC.

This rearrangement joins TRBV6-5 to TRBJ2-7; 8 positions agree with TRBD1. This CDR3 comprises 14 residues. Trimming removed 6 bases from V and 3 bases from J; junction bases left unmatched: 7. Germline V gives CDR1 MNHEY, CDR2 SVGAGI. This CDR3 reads CASSPGTGYYEQYF. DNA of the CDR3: TGTGCCAGCAGCCCCGGGACAGGCTACTACGAGCAGTACTTC.

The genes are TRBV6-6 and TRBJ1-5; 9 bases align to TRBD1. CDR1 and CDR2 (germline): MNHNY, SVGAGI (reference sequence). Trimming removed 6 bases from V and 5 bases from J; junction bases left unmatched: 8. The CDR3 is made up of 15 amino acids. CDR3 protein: CASRVTGGGDQPQHF. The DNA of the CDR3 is TGTGCCAGCAGAGTCACAGGGGGCGGAGATCAGCCCCAGCATTTT.

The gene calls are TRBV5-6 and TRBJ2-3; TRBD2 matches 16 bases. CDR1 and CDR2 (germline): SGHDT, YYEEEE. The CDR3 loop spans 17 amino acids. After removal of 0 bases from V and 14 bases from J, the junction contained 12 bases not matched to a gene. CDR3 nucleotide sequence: TGTGCCAGCAGCTTGGCCCCGGGACTAGCGGGAGGGCTTTTTCCGTATTTT. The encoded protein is CASSLAPGLAGGLFPYF.

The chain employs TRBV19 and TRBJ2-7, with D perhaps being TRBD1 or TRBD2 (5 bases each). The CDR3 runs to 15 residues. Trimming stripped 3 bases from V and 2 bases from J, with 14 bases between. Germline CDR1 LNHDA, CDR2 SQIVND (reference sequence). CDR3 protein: CASSMFSRGAYEQYF. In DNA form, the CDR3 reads TGTGCCAGTAGTATGTTTTCCAGAGGGGCCTACGAGCAGTACTTC.

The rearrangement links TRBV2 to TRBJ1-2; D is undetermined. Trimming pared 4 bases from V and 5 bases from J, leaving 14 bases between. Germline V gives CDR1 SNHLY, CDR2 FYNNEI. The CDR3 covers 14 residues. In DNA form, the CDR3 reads TGTGCCAGCAGTGGATCCCAGTCGGCGTATGGCTACACCTTC. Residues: CASSGSQSAYGYTF.

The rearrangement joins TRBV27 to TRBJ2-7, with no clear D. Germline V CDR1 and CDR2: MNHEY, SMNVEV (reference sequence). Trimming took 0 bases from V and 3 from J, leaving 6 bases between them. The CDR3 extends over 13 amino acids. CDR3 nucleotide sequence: TGTGCCAGCAGTTTATCAGGAAACTACGAGCAGTACTTC. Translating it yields CASSLSGNYEQYF.

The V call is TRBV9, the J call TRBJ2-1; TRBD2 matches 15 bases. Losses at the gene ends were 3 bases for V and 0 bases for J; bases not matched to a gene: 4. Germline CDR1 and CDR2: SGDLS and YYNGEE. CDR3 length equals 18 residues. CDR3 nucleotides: TGTGCCAGCAGCGGGGGACTAGCGGGAGGAAGCTCCTACAATGAGCAGTTCTTC. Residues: CASSGGLAGGSSYNEQFF.

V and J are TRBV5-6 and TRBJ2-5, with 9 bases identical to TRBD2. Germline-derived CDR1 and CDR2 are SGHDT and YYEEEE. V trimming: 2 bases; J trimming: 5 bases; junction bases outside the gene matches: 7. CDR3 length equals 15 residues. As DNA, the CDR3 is TGTGCCAGCAGCTTAGGGACTAGCTGGGCGGAGACCCAGTACTTC. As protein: CASSLGTSWAETQYF.

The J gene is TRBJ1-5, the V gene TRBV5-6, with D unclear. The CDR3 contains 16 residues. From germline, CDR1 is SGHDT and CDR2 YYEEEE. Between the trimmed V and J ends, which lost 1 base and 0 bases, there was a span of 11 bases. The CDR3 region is CASSLWADDSNQPQHF. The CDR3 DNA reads TGTGCCAGCAGCTTGTGGGCGGATGATAGCAATCAGCCCCAGCATTTT.

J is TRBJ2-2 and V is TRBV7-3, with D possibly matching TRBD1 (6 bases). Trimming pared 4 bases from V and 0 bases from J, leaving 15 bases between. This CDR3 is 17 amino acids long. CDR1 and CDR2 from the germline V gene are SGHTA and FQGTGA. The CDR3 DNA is TGTGCCAGCAGCTCGGACAGCTATACCTCGAACACCGGGGAGCTGTTTTTT. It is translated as CASSSDSYTSNTGELFF.